Shown below are 2 T cell receptor beta chains from a single sample sequenced in a study of T cells in Graves' hyperthyroidism and ophthalmopathy. Amplification of TCR beta CDR3 regions was performed using RNA transcripts as template. Primed by the HTBI set, a first-round RT-PCR was run on the TCR CDR3. TCRdb reprocessed the multiplex PCR reads via MiXCR and lists one record per CDR3 protein. The table has about 350,000 distinct CDR3 sequences, approximately 18% seen once. Sequenced input: blood. These receptors all come from a woman between 40 and 50 years old with Graves' ophthalmopathy.

A remark on this clonotype: The germline gene is not matched at one end of the junction; a read error may be the cause. The rearrangement joins TRBV7-2 to TRBJ1-5; D is unclear. The CDR3 loop spans 15 amino acids. CDR1 SGHTA and CDR2 FQGNSA come from the germline V gene. The CDR3 is CVSSFAAGSNQPQHF. The CDR3 region has the DNA TGTGTCAGCAGCTTCGCAGCCGGTAGCAATCAGCCCCAGCATTTT.

The J gene is TRBJ1-1, the V gene TRBV28, with TRBD1 as a possible D gene (6 bases). The CDR3 has 12 amino acids. The germline CDR1 and CDR2 sequences are MDHEN and SYDVKM. The CDR3 DNA sequence: TGTGCGGGGGGGGGCGCGGACACTGAAGCTTTCTTT. Translation gives CAGGGADTEAFF. Looking up the rest from reference TRBV28 and TRBJ1-1 gives the full variable domain: DVKVTQSSRYLVKRTGEKVFLECVQDMDHENMFWYRQDPGLGLRLIYFSYDVKMKEKGDIPEGYSVSREKKERFSLILESASTNQTSMYLCAGGGADTEAFFGQGTRLTVV.